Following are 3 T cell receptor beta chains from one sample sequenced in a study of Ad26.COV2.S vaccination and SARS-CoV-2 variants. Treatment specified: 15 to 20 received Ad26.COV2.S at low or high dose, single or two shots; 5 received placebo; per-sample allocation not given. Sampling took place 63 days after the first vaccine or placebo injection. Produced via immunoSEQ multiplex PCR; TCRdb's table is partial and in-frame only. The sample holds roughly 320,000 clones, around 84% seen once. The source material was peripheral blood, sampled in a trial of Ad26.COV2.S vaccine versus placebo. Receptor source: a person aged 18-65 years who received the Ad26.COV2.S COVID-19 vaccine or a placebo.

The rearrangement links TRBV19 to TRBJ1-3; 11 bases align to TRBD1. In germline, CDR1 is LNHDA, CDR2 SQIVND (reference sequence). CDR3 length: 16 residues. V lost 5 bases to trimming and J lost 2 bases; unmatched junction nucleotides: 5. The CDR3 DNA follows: TGTGCCAGTAGTCCACCGGGACAGGGGGCTGGAAACACCATATATTTT. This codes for CASSPPGQGAGNTIYF.

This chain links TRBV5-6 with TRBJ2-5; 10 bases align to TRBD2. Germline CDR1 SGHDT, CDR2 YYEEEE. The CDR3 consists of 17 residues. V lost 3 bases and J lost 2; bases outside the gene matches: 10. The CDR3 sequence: CASSSASGGAVQETQYF. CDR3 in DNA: TGTGCCAGCAGCTCAGCGAGCGGGGGGGCCGTTCAAGAGACCCAGTACTTC.

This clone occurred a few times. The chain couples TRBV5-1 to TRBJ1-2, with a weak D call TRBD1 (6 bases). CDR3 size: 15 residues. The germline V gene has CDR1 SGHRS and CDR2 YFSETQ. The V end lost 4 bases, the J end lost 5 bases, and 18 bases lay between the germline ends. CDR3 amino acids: CASSPTTGQLYGYTF. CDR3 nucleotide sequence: TGCGCCAGCAGCCCCACCACGGGACAATTGTATGGCTACACCTTC.